A selection of T cell receptor beta chains follows, all from one sample in a study of CD8+CD57+ T cells in acquired aplastic anemia. TCRdb fed the reads into MiXCR, producing one record per CDR3 protein. Of 150,000 to 200,000 distinct CDR3 sequences listed, over 60% are singletons. The sample consisted of sorted CD4+, CD8+, or CD8+CD57+ T cells (not recorded which) from PBMCs. The origin of the receptors is a human donor with severe aplastic anemia or a healthy control (not recorded which). The CDR3 runs from the conserved cysteine through the conserved F or W. The D gene is left open where the match is weak. Size values are once, few and many counts, or a class for expanded clones, and some rows have none.

TRBD1 | - | TRBJ1-6 | TRBV20-1 | CSAPGQGNSPLHF | TGCAGTGCTCCAGGACAGGGGAATTCACCCCTCCACTTT
- | - | TRBJ2-2 | TRBV7-8 | CASSLVGQGLFF | TGTGCCAGCAGCTTAGTTGGGCAGGGGCTGTTTTTT
- | - | TRBJ2-7 | TRBV15 | CATSARDFYYEQYF | TGTGCCACCAGCGCCCGGGACTTTTACTACGAGCAGTACTTC
- | - | TRBJ1-3 | TRBV12-3/TRBV12-4 | CASTRYAGERRNTIYF | TGTGCCAGCACGCGTTATGCGGGGGAAAGGAGAAACACCATATATTTT
- | - | TRBJ1-2 | TRBV2 | CASNWQGFSYGYTF | TGTGCCAGCAATTGGCAGGGGTTTAGCTATGGCTACACCTTC
- | - | TRBJ1-1 | TRBV9 | CASSKGVQGNTEAFF | TGTGCCAGCAGCAAAGGTGTCCAGGGGAACACTGAAGCTTTCTTT
TRBD1 | - | TRBJ2-1 | TRBV19 | CASSTGTVVYNEQFF | TGTGCCAGTAGTACCGGGACAGTAGTATACAATGAGCAGTTCTTC
TRBD1 | few | TRBJ1-2 | TRBV15 | CATSRDRDRLYGYTF | TGTGCCACCAGCAGAGATCGGGACAGACTCTATGGCTACACCTTC
TRBD1 | many | TRBJ2-5 | TRBV10-2 | CASSELDRGGQETQYF | TGCGCCAGCAGTGAGTTGGACAGGGGGGGACAAGAGACCCAGTACTTC
- | - | TRBJ1-1 | TRBV6-1 | CASSDRGRNTEAFF | TGTGCCAGCAGTGACAGGGGCCGGAACACTGAAGCTTTCTTT
- | - | TRBJ2-3 | TRBV10-2 | CASTWSGDTDTQYF | TGCGCCAGCACATGGTCGGGAGACACAGATACGCAGTATTTT
TRBD1 | - | TRBJ1-2 | TRBV5-5 | CASSLDRGLGYTF | TGTGCCAGCAGCTTGGACAGGGGGCTTGGCTACACCTTC
- | - | TRBJ2-1 | TRBV7-3 | CASRPEGNEQFF | TGCGCCAGCAGACCTGAGGGAAATGAGCAGTTCTTC
- | - | TRBJ2-7 | TRBV29-1 | CSVREVGYEQYF | TGCAGCGTGAGAGAGGTTGGGTACGAGCAGTACTTC
TRBD2 | - | TRBJ2-5 | TRBV5-5 | CASSFGLAGGTETQYF | TGTGCCAGCAGCTTTGGACTAGCGGGAGGGACAGAGACCCAGTACTTC
- | - | TRBJ1-4 | TRBV2 | CASSAGTSTTNEKLFF | TGTGCCAGCAGCGCCGGGACATCTACAACTAATGAAAAACTGTTTTTT
- | - | TRBJ2-2 | TRBV5-1 | CASLQYGELFF | TGCGCCAGTCTTCAGTACGGGGAGCTGTTTTTT
TRBD1 | - | TRBJ1-2 | TRBV6-5 | CASSYSFPDRDGYTF | TGTGCCAGCAGTTACTCGTTCCCGGACAGGGATGGCTACACCTTC
TRBD2 | many | TRBJ2-3 | TRBV5-1 | CASSLSAGGFTDTQYF | TGCGCCAGCAGCTTGTCTGCGGGGGGCTTCACAGATACGCAGTATTTT
TRBD2 | few | TRBJ2-1 | TRBV30 | CAWNLGRGGPGDEQFF | TGTGCCTGGAACTTAGGTCGGGGGGGGCCGGGCGATGAGCAGTTCTTC
- | once | TRBJ1-2 | TRBV7-9 | CASSFETGEDGYTF | TGTGCCAGCAGCTTCGAGACGGGAGAGGATGGCTACACCTTC
- | once | TRBJ2-1 | TRBV5-4 | CASNGGTADHYNEQFF | TGTGCCAGCAACGGAGGGACGGCGGACCATTACAATGAGCAGTTCTTC
- | - | TRBJ2-7 | TRBV2 | CASSEPESYEQYF | TGTGCCAGCAGTGAACCAGAATCCTACGAGCAGTACTTC
- | - | TRBJ1-1 | TRBV7-3 | CASSPGRYTEAFF | TGTGCCAGCAGTCCTGGACGGTACACTGAAGCTTTCTTT